What follows is one T cell receptor beta chain and its context. The V segment lost 4 bases and the J segment 1 base; nucleotides outside the gene matches: 0. In germline, CDR1 is MGHDK, CDR2 SYGVNS. The length of the CDR3 is 13 residues. Amplification in unsorted PBMC replicate PCRs started from 250 to 350 ng DNA, which equals tens of thousands of T cell genomes. In the authors' workflow: Filtering of immunoSEQ junctional sequences could not match full-length read filtering. TCRdb keeps only in-frame clones here, not all; method: immunoSEQ multiplex PCR. V and J calls and clone size are given by that table; D and trimming were obtained from the DNA. This table has around 450,000 clones, roughly 77% appearing once. This sample stems from a study of shared clonotypes between healthy human individuals. Among the donors, all were Caucasian adults who lived in Nashville, Tennessee.

This chain connects TRBV25-1 to TRBJ1-1; 7 positions match TRBD1. The clonotype was recovered from a woman aged 40 to 55 in good health. Some clones in this sample may be carry-over from other donors' samples. Sequencing was carried out using PBMCs. As DNA, the CDR3 is TGTGCCAGCAGTGGACAGGGGAACACTGAAGCTTTCTTT. The encoded protein is CASSGQGNTEAFF. Based on the CDR3 plus reference TRBV25-1 and TRBJ1-1, the full variable domain is EADIYQTPRYLVIGTGKKITLECSQTMGHDKMYWYQQDPGMELHLIHYSYGVNSTEKGDLSSESTVSRIRTEHFPLTLESARPSHTSQYLCASSGQGNTEAFFGQGTRLTVV.